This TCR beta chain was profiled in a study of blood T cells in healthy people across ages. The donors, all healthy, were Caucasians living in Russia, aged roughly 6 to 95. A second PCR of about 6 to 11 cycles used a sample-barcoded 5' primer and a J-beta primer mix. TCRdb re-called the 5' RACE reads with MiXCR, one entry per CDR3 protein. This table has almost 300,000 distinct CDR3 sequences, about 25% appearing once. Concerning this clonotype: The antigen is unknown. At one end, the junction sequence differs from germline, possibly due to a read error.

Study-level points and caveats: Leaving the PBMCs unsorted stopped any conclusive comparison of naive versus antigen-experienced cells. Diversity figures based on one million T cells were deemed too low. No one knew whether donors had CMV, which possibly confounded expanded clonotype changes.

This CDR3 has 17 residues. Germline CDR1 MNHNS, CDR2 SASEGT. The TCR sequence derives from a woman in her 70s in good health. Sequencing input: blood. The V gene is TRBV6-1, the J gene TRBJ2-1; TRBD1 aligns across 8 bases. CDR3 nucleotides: TGTGCCAGCAGTCAAGGACAGGGCAGTGGTCCATGGGAGACCCGGTACTTC. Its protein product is CASSQGQGSGPWETRYF.